The next 13 T cell receptor beta chains were all read from a single sample in a study of blood T cell repertoires in COVID-19. TCRdb keeps only in-frame clones here, not all; method: immunoSEQ multiplex PCR. The sample lists around 450,000 clones, about 85% seen once, with under 2% in the top ten. Sequencing input: PBMCs or T cells enriched from blood (not recorded which). The origin of the receptors is a woman aged 18-30 years with acute COVID-19.

The chain couples TRBV5-4 to TRBJ2-7; no firm D call. The germline V and J ends were trimmed by 1 base and 3 bases, with 8 bases remaining between them. This CDR3 has 13 amino acids. In germline, CDR1 is SGHNT, CDR2 YYREEE (reference sequence). The CDR3 loop reads CASSLQVDYEQYF. The CDR3 DNA reads TGTGCCAGCAGCTTGCAGGTGGACTACGAGCAGTACTTC.

The chain employs TRBV2 and TRBJ1-5; 7 positions match TRBD1. Germline trimming cut 7 bases from V and 11 bases from J; bases unmatched to any gene: 14. This CDR3 comprises 14 residues. Germline V lookup: CDR1 SNHLY, CDR2 FYNNEI. The CDR3 coding sequence is TGTGCCAGCATTCGGGGGCAGGGGGAAGGTGCCCAGCATTTT. It yields the protein CASIRGQGEGAQHF.

This clone was seen once. The rearrangement links TRBV7-2 to TRBJ2-1; D may be TRBD2 (5 bases). CDR3 length equals 13 residues. The germline V gene encodes CDR1 SGHTA and CDR2 FQGNSA. Trimming took 4 bases from V and 4 from J, leaving 8 bases between them. CDR3 DNA: TGTGCCAGCAGCTCGCCGGGATACAATGAGCAGTTCTTC. Its protein is CASSSPGYNEQFF.

This sequence joins TRBV21-1 and TRBJ2-3; the DNA was not used to check the table's D call, TRBD1. TRBV21-1 is classified as a pseudogene. CDR3 length: 17 residues. The CDR3, as DNA: TGTGCCAGCAGCAAAGCGCATGAGACAGCTAGCACAGATACGCAGTATTTT. Protein product: CASSKAHETASTDTQYF.

This chain links TRBV14 with TRBJ2-1, with D maybe TRBD1 (6 bases). The germline V and J ends were trimmed by 0 bases and 0 bases, with 15 bases remaining between them. This CDR3 region has 18 residues. Germline assignment: CDR1 SGHDN and CDR2 FVKESK. For the CDR3, the DNA is TGTGCCAGCAGCCAAGAAGGTAATTGGGACATCTCCTACAATGAGCAGTTCTTC. Its translation is CASSQEGNWDISYNEQFF.

The rearrangement joins TRBV7-6 to TRBJ2-1, with TRBD2 matching over 9 bases. The germline CDR1 and CDR2 sequences are SGHVS and FNYEAQ. CDR3 length: 17 residues. The J segment lost 3 bases and the V segment lost 5 bases, leaving 11 bases of the junction unmatched. DNA for the CDR3: TGTGCCAGCAGCACGCACGGCGGGCGGGAGGGCTACAATGAGCAGTTCTTC. It codes for CASSTHGGREGYNEQFF.

CDR3 amino acids: CASRHISGETQYF. Written as DNA, the CDR3 is TGTGCCAGCAGACACATAAGCGGGGAGACCCAGTACTTC. The chain joins TRBV7-8 to TRBJ2-5, with D possibly being TRBD2 (6 bases). V was trimmed by 6 bases and J by 5 bases, leaving 13 bases between them. CDR3 length equals 13 residues. Germline CDR1 SGHVS, CDR2 FQNEAQ.

This clone was detected ten times or more. The chain carries TRBV10-2 and TRBJ2-1; TRBD2 matches at 7 bases. This CDR3 has 16 amino acids. The junction had 13 bases not matched to a gene; V was cut back by 6 bases and J by 5 bases. From germline, CDR1 is WSHSY and CDR2 SAAADI. The CDR3 region is CASSDGPGLLNNEQFF. The CDR3 nucleotides read TGCGCCAGCAGCGACGGACCGGGACTACTAAACAATGAGCAGTTCTTC.

The chain uses TRBV12-3 or TRBV12-4 and TRBJ2-7; tentatively, D is TRBD2 (5 bases). The CDR3 runs to 13 residues. Trimming stripped 7 bases from V and 1 base from J, with 11 bases between. Here the CDR3 reads CASMVRGSYEQYF. CDR3 bases: TGTGCCAGCATGGTAAGAGGGTCCTACGAGCAGTACTTC.

This clone was seen once. This chain connects TRBV5-1 to TRBJ2-7; 12 positions match TRBD2. Germline V gene data show CDR1 as SGHRS and CDR2 as YFSETQ. Unmatched junction bases numbered 7, after V lost 1 base and J lost 5 bases. The CDR3 spans 16 residues. DNA of the CDR3: TGCGCCAGCAGCTTGTCCGCGACTAGCGGGGGAGACGAGCAGTACTTC. It yields the protein CASSLSATSGGDEQYF.

This chain uses TRBV28 with TRBJ1-2; the D gene is possibly TRBD1 (6 bases). V lost 4 bases and J lost 0, with 9 bases in between. In germline, CDR1 is MDHEN, CDR2 SYDVKM. The CDR3 is 14 residues long. CDR3 loop: CASSSHRANYGYTF. The CDR3 DNA sequence: TGTGCCAGCAGTTCTCACAGGGCTAACTATGGCTACACCTTC.

The chain carries TRBV27 and TRBJ1-5; 7 bases are a match to TRBD1. V gave up 5 bases and J gave up 3 bases; unmatched junction bases: 4. The V gene's germline CDR1 is MNHEY and CDR2 SMNVEV (reference sequence). This CDR3 spans 14 amino acids. The CDR3 DNA is TGTGCCAGCAGTCCACAGGGGACCAATCAGCCCCAGCATTTT. It is translated as CASSPQGTNQPQHF.

The rearrangement links TRBV27 to TRBJ1-5; possibly TRBD1 for D (6 bases). Germline V gives CDR1 MNHEY, CDR2 SMNVEV (reference sequence). The CDR3 contains 15 residues. V dropped 3 bases and J dropped 0 bases, with 9 bases sitting between them. CDR3 protein: CASSFYRDSNQPQHF. The CDR3 DNA follows: TGTGCCAGCAGTTTTTACAGGGATAGCAATCAGCCCCAGCATTTT.